The rows below give T cell receptor beta chains drawn from one sample of a study of blood T cell repertoires in COVID-19. Method: immunoSEQ multiplex PCR; TCRdb's copy keeps in-frame clones and lacks some. The sample yields nearly 90,000 clones, 90% seen once. Sequencing input: peripheral blood. The receptors shown here come from a man in his late teens or twenties with COVID-19, enrolled during active disease. CDR3s include the opening cysteine and the closing phenylalanine or tryptophan. Each record gives: clone size, V gene, J gene, D gene, CDR3 DNA, CDR3 protein. A D gene is named only where the DNA matches it firmly. The size of a clone is reported for some rows only, either as once, few or many, or as a class for expanded clones.

-,TRBV2,TRBJ2-3,TRBD2,TGTGCCAGCACGCTAGCGGGGCACACAGATACGCAGTATTTT,CASTLAGHTDTQYF
-,TRBV7-8,TRBJ2-1,TRBD2,TGTGCCAGCAGGATGACTAGCGGGACATCCTACAATGAGCAGTTCTTC,CASRMTSGTSYNEQFF
-,TRBV6-5,TRBJ1-4,-,TGTGCCAGCAGGACTCAGGACAGCCGGAAGAAACTGCTTTTT,CASRTQDSRKKLLF
once,TRBV9,TRBJ1-3,-,TGTGCCAGCAGCGCCGGGTCGGGGGGAAACACCATATATTTT,CASSAGSGGNTIYF
-,TRBV5-6,TRBJ2-7,TRBD1,TGTGCCAGCAGCTTCGGGACAGGGGACGAGCAGTACTTC,CASSFGTGDEQYF
-,TRBV18,TRBJ2-1,-,TGTGCCAGCTCACCACCTACAGGGCCCCCTTGGAATGAGCAGTTCTTC,CASSPPTGPPWNEQFF
-,TRBV19,TRBJ2-3,TRBD1,TGTGCCAGTAGTGTCGGGACAGGCACAGATACGCAGTATTTT,CASSVGTGTDTQYF
-,TRBV7-2,TRBJ1-2,TRBD1,TGTGCCAGCAGCCTCCACCGGGACAGCTATGGCTACACCTTC,CASSLHRDSYGYTF
once,TRBV28,TRBJ1-3,TRBD1,TGTGCCAGCAGCCGGTCCAGGGGGTATGGAAACACCATATATTTT,CASSRSRGYGNTIYF
-,TRBV9,TRBJ1-1,TRBD1,TGTGCCAGCAGCGCCGCAGGGGGTTTCACTGAAGCTTTCTTT,CASSAAGGFTEAFF
-,TRBV7-9,TRBJ2-2,-,TGTGCCAGCAGCTTAGTTTTAGCGACCGGGGAGCTGTTTTTT,CASSLVLATGELFF
-,TRBV7-9,TRBJ1-3,-,TGTGCCAGCAGCCCGGGGAACACCATATATTTT,CASSPGNTIYF